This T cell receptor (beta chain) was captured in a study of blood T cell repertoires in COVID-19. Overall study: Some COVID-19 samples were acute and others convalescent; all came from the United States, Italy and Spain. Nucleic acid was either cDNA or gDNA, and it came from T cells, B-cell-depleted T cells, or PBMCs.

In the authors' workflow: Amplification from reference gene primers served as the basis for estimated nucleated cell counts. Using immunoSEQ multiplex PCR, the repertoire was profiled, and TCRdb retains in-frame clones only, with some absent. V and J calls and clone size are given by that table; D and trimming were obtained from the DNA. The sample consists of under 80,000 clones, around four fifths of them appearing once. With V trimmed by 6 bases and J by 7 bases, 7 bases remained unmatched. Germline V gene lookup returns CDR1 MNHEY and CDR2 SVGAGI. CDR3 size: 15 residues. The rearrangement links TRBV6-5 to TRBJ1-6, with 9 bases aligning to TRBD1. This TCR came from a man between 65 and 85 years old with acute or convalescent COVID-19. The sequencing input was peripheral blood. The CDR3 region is CASRRTGGENSPLHF. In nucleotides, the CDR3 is TGTGCCAGCAGAAGAACAGGGGGCGAAAATTCACCCCTCCACTTT.